This is a list of T cell receptor beta chains from one sample in a study of CD8 T cells in ankylosing spondylitis. In TCRdb, the 5' RACE reads were re-called with MiXCR into one record per CDR3 protein. The sample has about 240,000 distinct CDR3 sequences; over 9.5% are singletons. Input material: blood, either unsorted or a sorted T cell fraction (not recorded which). The receptors shown here come from a male donor with ankylosing spondylitis or in good health (not recorded which). CDR3s include the opening cysteine and the closing phenylalanine or tryptophan. A D gene is named only where the DNA matches it firmly. A row's size may be missing; if present it is once, few, many or a size class.

-	TRBJ1-3	TRBV30	-	TGTGCCTGGAGCGACCTAAACAGTCCCTTTGGAAACACCATATATTTT	CAWSDLNSPFGNTIYF
TRBD1	TRBJ1-1	TRBV12-3/TRBV12-4	many	TGTGCCAGCAGTCCACCGGGACAGCACACTGAAGCTTTCTTT	CASSPPGQHTEAFF
-	TRBJ2-3	TRBV29-1	many	TGCAGCGTTGAAATCGGGGTTGGAGATACGCAGTATTTT	CSVEIGVGDTQYF
-	TRBJ1-2	TRBV9	many	TGTGCCAGCAGCGTCGGACGGAATAACTATGGCTACACCTTC	CASSVGRNNYGYTF
TRBD1	TRBJ2-7	TRBV30	few	TGTGCCTGGAGTGAAGGGACAGCATCCTACGAGCAGTACTTC	CAWSEGTASYEQYF
TRBD1	TRBJ1-1	TRBV6-2/TRBV6-3	many	TGTGCCAGTACAACCCCCACAGGGGGCGGGGGTGAAGCTTTCTTT	CASTTPTGGGGEAFF
TRBD2	TRBJ2-3	TRBV30	-	TGTGCCTGGAGGCCAGGACTAGCGGCGGGAGATACGCAGTATTTT	CAWRPGLAAGDTQYF
TRBD2	TRBJ2-1	TRBV14	many	TGTGCCAGCAGCCGTAGGCGGGGGGCCGACCTCTACAATGAGCAGTTCTTC	CASSRRRGADLYNEQFF
-	TRBJ2-3	TRBV13	few	TGTGCCAGCAGCGGCGGAGGGGGTAGCACAGATACGCAGTATTTT	CASSGGGGSTDTQYF
TRBD2	TRBJ2-1	TRBV6-1	-	TGTGCCAGCAGTGATATCGGGACTAGTCTCAATGAGCAGTTCTTC	CASSDIGTSLNEQFF
-	TRBJ2-2	TRBV5-5	many	TGTGCCAGCAGCTTGGGCGGTCAGACCGGGGAGCTGTTTTTT	CASSLGGQTGELFF
-	TRBJ2-1	TRBV5-1	many	TGCGCCAGCAGCTTGGACTTCAACAATGAGCAGTTCTTC	CASSLDFNNEQFF
-	TRBJ2-2	TRBV25-1	many	TGTGCCAGCAGTGAGGTCGGGGTACAGGGGAACACCGGGGAGCTGTTTTTT	CASSEVGVQGNTGELFF
-	TRBJ2-1	TRBV21-1	many	TGTGCCAGCAGCAAGCCGGTCGGGACAGGGGGCTACAATGAGCAGTTCTTC	CASSKPVGTGGYNEQFF
-	TRBJ2-7	TRBV13	many	TGTGCCAGCAGCCCCCTTGGCCGGGCCGAGCAGTACTTC	CASSPLGRAEQYF
-	TRBJ2-7	TRBV5-1	-	TGCGCCAGCAGCTTTTCACACTCCGGGGGCTACGAGCAGTACTTC	CASSFSHSGGYEQYF
-	TRBJ1-6	TRBV5-1	few	TGCGCCAGCAGCTTGGCCATGGATTCACCCCTCCACTTT	CASSLAMDSPLHF
TRBD2	TRBJ2-3	TRBV7-9	once	TGTGCCAGCAGCTCTGGACTAGCGGGGGCCGCAGATACGCAGTATTTT	CASSSGLAGAADTQYF
-	TRBJ2-5	TRBV6-1	few	TGTGCCAGCAGTGAAAAGGACGTATCAGAGACCCAGTACTTC	CASSEKDVSETQYF
TRBD2	TRBJ2-1	TRBV11-3	-	TGTGCCAGCAGTCTAGCGGCCGACAATGAGCAGTTCTTC	CASSLAADNEQFF
-	TRBJ2-7	TRBV7-9	few	TGTGCCAGCAGCTTCCGGGACAATCCCCACGAGCAGTACTTC	CASSFRDNPHEQYF
TRBD2	TRBJ2-4	TRBV6-1	few	TGTGCCAGCAGCGAAACTAGCGGGGGGGTCAAAAACATTCAGTACTTC	CASSETSGGVKNIQYF
-	TRBJ1-1	TRBV3-1	many	TGTGCCAGCAGCCAAGCAGGGCAGTCATACACTGAAGCTTTCTTT	CASSQAGQSYTEAFF
-	TRBJ1-2	TRBV3-1	many	TGTGCCAGCAGCTTCCTCGGGGAGACTAACTATGGCTACACCTTC	CASSFLGETNYGYTF
TRBD1	TRBJ2-1	TRBV5-4	many	TGTGCCAGCAGCCCAAGACAGGGGGCCTACAATGAGCAGTTCTTC	CASSPRQGAYNEQFF
TRBD2	TRBJ2-1	TRBV5-1	many	TGCGCCAGCAGCTTGGGAGCGGGAGGGCGCAATGAGCAGTTCTTC	CASSLGAGGRNEQFF
TRBD1	TRBJ2-3	TRBV20-1	many	TGCAGTGCACCCTCCGCGACAGGGGGGGCAGATACGCAGTATTTT	CSAPSATGGADTQYF
TRBD2	TRBJ2-6	TRBV11-1	-	TGTGCCAGCAGGGCGACCCTCACGACTAGCGGGCCTAGCTCTGGGGCCAACGTCCTGACTTTC	CASRATLTTSGPSSGANVLTF
-	TRBJ1-1	TRBV4-2	-	TGTGCCAGCAGCTCACAGATTGAAGCTTTCTTT	CASSSQIEAFF
-	TRBJ2-4	TRBV27	many	TGTGCCAGCCGTCTCTCGTGGGGGAGAGGAGCCAAAAACATTCAGTACTTC	CASRLSWGRGAKNIQYF
-	TRBJ1-2	TRBV2	many	TGTGCCAGCAGTGAAGAGGCTAACTATGGCTACACCTTC	CASSEEANYGYTF
-	TRBJ1-2	TRBV20-1	many	TGCAGTGCTCCCCGAGTTGGGCAAGACTATGGCTACACCTTC	CSAPRVGQDYGYTF
-	TRBJ2-7	TRBV6-1	few	TGTGCCAGCAGGCTACATAATTACGAGCAGTACTTC	CASRLHNYEQYF
-	TRBJ2-1	TRBV5-5	many	TGTGCCAGCAGCTTCCAGGCATTCGCTTCCTACAATGAGCAGTTCTTC	CASSFQAFASYNEQFF
-	TRBJ2-1	TRBV4-1	many	TGCGCCAGCAGCCCATCGACCGATTCCTCCGAGCAGTTCTTC	CASSPSTDSSEQFF
-	TRBJ1-1	TRBV3-1	many	TGTGCCAGCAGTTACGAGCCAGTAAACACTGAAGCTTTCTTT	CASSYEPVNTEAFF
-	TRBJ2-7	TRBV5-1	many	TGCGCCAGCAGCTTGGCGGGCTTCAGCTCCTACGAGCAGTACTTC	CASSLAGFSSYEQYF
TRBD1	TRBJ1-5	TRBV5-1	many	TGCGCCAGCAGCCTAGGAACAGGGGCAGGCAATCAGCCCCAGCATTTT	CASSLGTGAGNQPQHF
-	TRBJ2-2	TRBV19	-	TGTGCCAGTAGTGTTCGTGGGGAGCTGTTTTTT	CASSVRGELFF
-	TRBJ2-2	TRBV12-3/TRBV12-4	many	TGTGCCAGCAGTTTATTGGGAAACACCGGGGAGCTGTTTTTT	CASSLLGNTGELFF
-	TRBJ2-1	TRBV3-1	many	TGTGCCAGCAGCCCCAGGGGGGGTGAGCAGTTCTTC	CASSPRGGEQFF
TRBD1	TRBJ1-1	TRBV5-1	many	TGCGCCAGCGACCGGACAGGGCAGACTGAAGCTTTCTTT	CASDRTGQTEAFF
-	TRBJ2-5	TRBV20-1	many	TGCAGTGCTAGGACAGACTACCAAGAGACCCAGTACTTC	CSARTDYQETQYF
TRBD1	TRBJ1-2	TRBV20-1	many	TGCAGTGCTAGAGATCGGACAGGGACAGAATATGGCTACACCTTC	CSARDRTGTEYGYTF
TRBD1	TRBJ1-1	TRBV2	many	TGTGCCAGCAGTTCAGGGACAGCCATGAACACTGAAGCTTTCTTT	CASSSGTAMNTEAFF
-	TRBJ1-2	TRBV7-2	many	TGTGCCAGCAGCCAACCGGGAATTGGCTATGGCTACACCTTC	CASSQPGIGYGYTF